The source of this T cell receptor (beta chain) is a study of cytomegalovirus exposure and HLA in healthy donors. Across the study: Genetic ancestry analysis placed 81% of the 300 to 500 donors that were genotyped in the Caucasian-associated cluster. Study-wide points: Common viral pathogens seemed to be connected with several of the most significant clusters, according to a later analysis.

Trimming took 5 bases from V and 0 from J; bases not matched to a gene: 9. Germline values: CDR1 MDHEN, CDR2 SYDVKM. The CDR3 consists of 17 residues. Of note for this clone: Its antigen is as yet unknown.

PCR used 60 Vbeta primers and 13 Jbeta primers. Per the original data handling: Later work found 74 million or so unique TCR beta chains, with about 10 million shared. Clones were sequenced by immunoSEQ multiplex PCR, and TCRdb holds only the in-frame ones, with some missing. V, J and clone size reflect that table, while D and trimming were determined from the DNA. Here the sample spans 150,000 to 200,000 clones, approximately 80% being singletons. This TCR came from a woman aged 18-29 years in good health and CMV-seronegative. The chain combines TRBV28 with TRBJ1-4; 7 bases fit TRBD1. The sequenced sample consisted of PBMCs. The chain's CDR3 is CASSQTGILPTNEKLFF. The CDR3, as DNA: TGTGCCAGCAGTCAGACAGGGATCCTTCCAACTAATGAAAAACTGTTTTTT.